The T cell receptor beta chain described here comes from a study of cytomegalovirus exposure and HLA in healthy donors (dated by TCRdb to about 2017). Regarding the complete study: According to an earlier analysis of a few hundred of the donors, about 179 million T cells yielded roughly 110 million unique TCR beta sequences and about 300 Gb of sequence data. To predict cytomegalovirus infection status, the study brought together high-throughput TCR immunosequencing, statistical association of individual TCRs with disease status, and machine learning. A later genetic analysis used genome-wide SNP genotypes for about three fifths of the 666 donors, treating that subset as a discovery cohort. The T cell repertoires of some 700 subjects were profiled by immunosequencing and related to cytomegalovirus serostatus. Rather than using new phenotypic data, the later analysis identified candidate immune exposures from TCR beta sequences and from how often those sequences occurred across donors. In a later analysis, previously published TCR beta repertoires from some 640 donors were re-analyzed and high-resolution HLA genotyping was added so that TCR occurrence patterns could be studied. Because of strong linkage in the cohort, roughly five DR-DQ haplotypes were treated as single units for association and clustering. Typing coverage differed by locus: A, B, C, DRB1 and DQB1 were typed in about 620-640 donors, DQA1 in 522, DPA1 in some 610, and DPB1 in around 440. Both class I and class II loci were covered by HLA typing, at four-digit resolution. Of the 300 to 500 genotyped donors, approximately 80% were placed in the genetic ancestry cluster associated with self-reported Caucasian donors. Across some 400 genotyped donors of the cohort, an average of approximately 240,000 unique TCR beta nucleotide sequences per donor were sequenced, and about a sixth of those sequences were non-productive. To decide whether each TCR beta V gene segment behaved as functional or pseudogenic, an earlier analysis of some 600 of the donors relied on high-throughput TCR beta sequencing. Along with the roughly 670-subject first cohort, a separate validation cohort of some 130 different subjects was used. The study was designed to test whether signatures of past pathogen exposure could be identified by cataloging public T cell receptors. Donor age, sex, ethnicity and CMV serostatus were compiled alongside the repertoire data. An early release covering roughly 640 HLA-typed donors comprised approximately 290 gigabases of sequencing data and roughly 85 million unique TCR sequences. Every discovery cohort repertoire had been produced on one sequencing platform.

What the authors observed across the whole study: A further reported finding was that TCR beta sequences accurately predicted the HLA-A and HLA-B alleles for most subjects in the first cohort. In both the original and validation cohorts, the classifier was reported to diagnose cytomegalovirus status with high specificity and sensitivity. Three of the identified cytomegalovirus-associated TCR beta chains were confirmed in vitro to be specific for cytomegalovirus antigens. A later analysis found that TCR association rates varied across HLA loci, with DRB1 alleles showing the most associated TCRs and HLA-C alleles the fewest. A later genetic analysis reported fewer N-insertions in productive TCRs among donors in an Asian-associated ancestry cluster than the approximately 700-donor mean. Because HLA typing was missing for some donors at each locus, association tests included only the typed subset. In a later analysis, HLA-associated TCR beta chains showed more clonal expansion and lower generation probabilities than non-associated chains that were equally common. According to the authors, the approach could potentially be generalized to other disease states and immunological phenotypes. According to a later analysis, parvovirus B19, influenza, CMV and Epstein-Barr virus appeared linked to several top co-occurrence clusters. The sequencing pipeline was judged likely to have produced a cluster of highly shared sequence variants as a technical artifact. In this cohort, only TCR beta chains were sequenced, and detectable features were limited by the absence of alpha or paired-chain data. Around 16 rarely observed V segments, including chromosome 9 orphons, were excluded from the earlier analysis of some 590 of the donors because counts were too low. Presence/absence analyses assumed roughly uniform sequencing depth across donors, an assumption that may not hold. While some public TCRs were present in many individuals, most TCR sequences turned up only very rarely across donors. A later genetic analysis associated a missense DCLRE1C variant with V-gene and J-gene trimming of TCR beta chains, and an independent cohort replicated the association. A total of 150 or so TCR beta chains were listed by the study as associated with cytomegalovirus. A later analysis found that most CMV-associated TCR beta chains appeared HLA-restricted, with HLA associations seemingly driven largely by CMV exposure. When HLA alleles, especially DR and DQ, strongly co-occurred, TCR associations were difficult to assign to individual alleles. Broadly in line with IMGT annotations, most TCR beta V segments showed up in productive rearrangements about 87% or about 30% of the time in an earlier analysis of several hundred of the donors. CMV serostatus was the only immune exposure information available for the cohort. Correlated functional status among segregating V segments might be attributable to linkage disequilibrium, but an unknown experimental factor could not be ruled out. A later analysis associated 16,951 TCR beta sequences with specific HLA alleles at a false discovery rate of 0.05. Some IMGT-functional V segments, including TRBV6-2 and TRBV6-3, could not be told apart with the 87-base-pair reads, so those segments were excluded.

The CDR3 has 17 amino acids, counting the end cysteine and phenylalanine. The kept DNA is CDR3 alone, 51 bases in frame from the first base. In total, about 650 healthy bone marrow donors made up the cohort. All cohort members were sampled while nominally healthy, although unrecorded immune exposures were likely present. CMV serostatus was recorded as positive for about 300 and negative for about 55% of the 666 cohort members, whereas no CMV serostatus was recorded for the donor in question. A peripheral blood sample was provided by each donor, and peripheral blood mononuclear cells were used for TCR beta sequencing. Genomic DNA was extracted from the blood cell samples with the Qiagen DNeasy Blood Extraction Kit. Libraries came from the immunoSEQ multiplex PCR assay. For the multiplex PCR, a mixture combining 60 forward primers for TCR Vbeta segments and 13 reverse primers for TCR Jbeta segments was used. The CDR3 region of rearranged TCR beta genes was amplified from genomic DNA with a multiplex PCR assay. The Illumina HiSeq System was used to sequence the amplified TCR beta libraries as 87-base-pair reads. Per the authors' processing: A later analysis counted some 80 million unique TCR beta chains across the approximately 700 repertoires, and approximately 11 million of these chains were shared by at least two donors. Raw reads were error-corrected and collapsed into unique sequences by a nearest-neighbor algorithm in which closely related sequences were merged to remove PCR and sequencing errors. To assign V, D and J gene segments, CDR3 sequences were aligned to IMGT reference sequences. For a sequence to be retained, a match of at least six nucleotides was required to both a V gene segment and a J gene segment. Rearrangements were classified as productive when the CDR3 lacked stop codons and remained in frame with V and J, and all other rearrangements were classified as non-productive. Following IMGT convention, CDR3 was defined as the stretch from the second conserved V-encoded cysteine up to the conserved J-encoded phenylalanine. Sequences without an unambiguous match to a single V gene segment were excluded from the earlier analysis of about 640 of the donors. An earlier analysis of 587 of the donors classified V segments as functional when productive rearrangements were above 56.7% and as segregating when the standard deviation between donors was above 5%. A statistical classification framework was built to diagnose cytomegalovirus status from the catalog of TCR beta chain sequences. V and J gene assignment, in a later analysis, came from comparing TCR nucleotide sequences with IMGT/GENE-DB human TR gene sequences. In a later analysis, CDR3 sequences and most-parsimonious VDJ recombination scenarios were assigned using the TCRdist pipeline. In a later analysis, every TCR beta chain was defined by the combination of its CDR3 amino acid sequence and its V-gene family, and reads without a unique V-gene family were dropped. To address suspected cross-contamination and a sequencing artifact, a later analysis removed over 500 highly shared, low-generation-probability nucleotide sequences. In a later analysis, a clonal expansion index for each public chain was calculated from normalized within-repertoire ranks of inferred template counts. A later analysis computed generation probabilities with a VDJ recombination model fitted to out-of-frame rearrangements, and checked the results against IGoR. In a later analysis, TCR-TCR, TCR-HLA and TCR-CMV co-occurrence was scored with hypergeometric tests, and a repertoire-size bias correction was applied to TCR pairs. A later analysis estimated false discovery rates by permuting HLA or CMV assignments 20 times. In a later analysis, co-occurring TCRs were grouped using DBSCAN, and TCRdist sequence similarity was added for clustering within HLA-allele-positive subsets. Repertoires with fewer than 30,000 or more than 120,000 public chains were left out of co-occurrence clustering, as were a few repertoires with anomalous nucleotide sharing. TCRdb carries this immuneACCESS record with in-frame sequences only. Its versions omit some clonotypes, under half of them owing to an unresolved V gene in the studies checked, with the rest unexplained. That table furnishes V, J and clone size, whereas the DNA furnished D and trimming. Present in this sample are 150,000 to 200,000 clones, approximately 79% of which were seen just once. The leading ten clones occupy more than 1.5% of the sample.

Concerning this clone: No cognate antigen has been identified for it. Per-nucleotide qualities are absent, and no much larger clonotype sits a single base away.

The sample consisted of PBMCs. The TCR was taken from a human donor in good health. Recombination linked TRBV12-2 to TRBJ2-1; the table's TRBD1 call for D was not verified on the DNA. TRBV12-2 is an annotated pseudogene. The CDR3 in this case is CASRLVSQGIPHNEQFF. The nucleotide sequence is given as TGTGCAAGTCGCTTAGTATCTCAGGGGATCCCCCACAATGAGCAGTTCTTC.